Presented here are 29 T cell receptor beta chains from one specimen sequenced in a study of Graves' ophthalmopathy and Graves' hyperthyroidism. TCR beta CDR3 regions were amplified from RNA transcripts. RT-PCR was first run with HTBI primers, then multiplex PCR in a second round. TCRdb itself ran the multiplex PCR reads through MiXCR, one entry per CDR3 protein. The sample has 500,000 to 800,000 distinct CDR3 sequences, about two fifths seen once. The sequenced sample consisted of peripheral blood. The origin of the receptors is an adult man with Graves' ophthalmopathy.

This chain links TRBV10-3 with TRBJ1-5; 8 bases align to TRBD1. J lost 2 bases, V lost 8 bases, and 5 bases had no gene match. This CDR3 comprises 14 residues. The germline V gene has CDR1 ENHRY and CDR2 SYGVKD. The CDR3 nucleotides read TGTGCCATCGGTCCGGGACAGGGCAATCAGCCCCAGCATTTT. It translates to CAIGPGQGNQPQHF.

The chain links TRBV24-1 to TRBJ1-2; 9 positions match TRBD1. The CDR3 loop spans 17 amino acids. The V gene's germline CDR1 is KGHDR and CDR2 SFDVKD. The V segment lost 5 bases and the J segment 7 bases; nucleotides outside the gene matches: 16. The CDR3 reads CATSGHAATGGSRGYTF. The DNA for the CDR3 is TGTGCCACCAGTGGTCACGCGGCGACAGGGGGATCCCGTGGCTACACCTTC.

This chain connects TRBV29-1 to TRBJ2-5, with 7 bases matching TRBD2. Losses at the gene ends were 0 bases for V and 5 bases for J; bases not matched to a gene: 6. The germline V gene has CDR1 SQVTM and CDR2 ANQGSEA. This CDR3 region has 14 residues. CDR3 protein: CSVEDLVGGETQYF. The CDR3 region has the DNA TGCAGCGTTGAAGATCTCGTGGGAGGGGAGACCCAGTACTTC.

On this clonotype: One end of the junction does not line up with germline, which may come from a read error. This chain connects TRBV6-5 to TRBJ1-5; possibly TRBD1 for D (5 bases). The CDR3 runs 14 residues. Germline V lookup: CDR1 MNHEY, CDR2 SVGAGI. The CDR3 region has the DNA TGTGCCATCAGTGAACTAGGGGGCAATCAGCCCCAGCATTTT. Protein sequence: CAISELGGNQPQHF.

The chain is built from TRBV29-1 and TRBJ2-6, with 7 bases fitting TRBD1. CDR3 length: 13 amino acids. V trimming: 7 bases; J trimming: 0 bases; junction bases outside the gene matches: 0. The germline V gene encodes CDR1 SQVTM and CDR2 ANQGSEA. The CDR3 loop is CSDRGSGANVLTF. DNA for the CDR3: TGCAGCGACAGGGGCTCTGGGGCCAACGTCCTGACTTTC.

The CDR3, as DNA: TGTGCCAGCAGCCCACTGGGACAGGGGGCTGGCGCTTTCTTT. Protein: CASSPLGQGAGAFF. The gene calls are TRBV4-2 and TRBJ1-1, with 12 bases matching TRBD1. Germline V CDR1 and CDR2: LGHNA, YNFKEQ. This CDR3 has 14 amino acids. V was clipped by 4 bases and J by 11 bases; unmatched bases: 8.

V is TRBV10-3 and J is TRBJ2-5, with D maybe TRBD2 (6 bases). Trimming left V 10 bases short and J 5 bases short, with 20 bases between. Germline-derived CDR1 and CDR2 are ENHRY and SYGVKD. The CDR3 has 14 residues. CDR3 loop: CASRSEEGDETQYF. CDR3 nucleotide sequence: TGTGCCAGCAGATCAGAGGAGGGAGACGAGACCCAGTACTTC.

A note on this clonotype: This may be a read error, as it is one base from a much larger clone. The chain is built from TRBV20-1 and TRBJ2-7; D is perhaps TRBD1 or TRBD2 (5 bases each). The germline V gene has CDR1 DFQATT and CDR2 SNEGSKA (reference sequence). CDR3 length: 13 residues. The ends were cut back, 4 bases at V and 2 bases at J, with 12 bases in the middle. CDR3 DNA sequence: TGCAGTGCTATCAGCAGGGACCCCTACGAGCAGTACTTC. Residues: CSAISRDPYEQYF.

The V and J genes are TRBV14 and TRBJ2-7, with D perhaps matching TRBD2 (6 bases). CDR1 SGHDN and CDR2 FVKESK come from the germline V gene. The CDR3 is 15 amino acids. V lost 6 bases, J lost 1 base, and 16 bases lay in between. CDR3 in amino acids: CASSYRRGVSYEQYF. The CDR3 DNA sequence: TGTGCCAGCAGTTACCGACGCGGGGTTTCCTACGAGCAGTACTTC.

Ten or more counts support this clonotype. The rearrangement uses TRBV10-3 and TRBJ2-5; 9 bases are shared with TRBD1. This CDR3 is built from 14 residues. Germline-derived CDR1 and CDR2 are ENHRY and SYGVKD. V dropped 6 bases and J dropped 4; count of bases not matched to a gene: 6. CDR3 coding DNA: TGTGCCATCAGACCGGGACAGGGATCAGAGACCCAGTACTTC. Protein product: CAIRPGQGSETQYF.

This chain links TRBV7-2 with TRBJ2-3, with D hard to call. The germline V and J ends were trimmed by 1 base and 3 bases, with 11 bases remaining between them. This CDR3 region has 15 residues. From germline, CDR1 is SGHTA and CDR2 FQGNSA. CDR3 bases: TGTGCCAGCAGCTTAGAGGCGGCTAGAACAGATACGCAGTATTTT. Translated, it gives CASSLEAARTDTQYF.

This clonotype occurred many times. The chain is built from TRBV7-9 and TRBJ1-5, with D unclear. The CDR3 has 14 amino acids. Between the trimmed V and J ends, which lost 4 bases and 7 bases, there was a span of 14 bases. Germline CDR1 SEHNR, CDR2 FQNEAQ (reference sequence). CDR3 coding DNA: TGTGCCAGCAGCTCCGCCGGTCCGGGGCAGCCCCAGCATTTT. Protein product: CASSSAGPGQPQHF.

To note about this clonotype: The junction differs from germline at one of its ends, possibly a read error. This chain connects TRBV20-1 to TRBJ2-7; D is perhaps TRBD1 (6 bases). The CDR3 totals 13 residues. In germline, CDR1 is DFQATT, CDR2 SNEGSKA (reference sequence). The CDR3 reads CSALGALSYEQNF. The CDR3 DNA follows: TGCAGTGCTCTGGGGGCTCTCTCCTACGAGCAGAACTTC.

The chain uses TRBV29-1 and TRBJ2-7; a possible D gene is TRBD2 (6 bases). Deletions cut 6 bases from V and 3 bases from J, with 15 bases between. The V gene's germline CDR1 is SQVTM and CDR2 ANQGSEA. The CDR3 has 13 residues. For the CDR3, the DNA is TGCAGCGTAGCATCGGACTACCTCTACGAGCAGTACTTC. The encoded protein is CSVASDYLYEQYF.

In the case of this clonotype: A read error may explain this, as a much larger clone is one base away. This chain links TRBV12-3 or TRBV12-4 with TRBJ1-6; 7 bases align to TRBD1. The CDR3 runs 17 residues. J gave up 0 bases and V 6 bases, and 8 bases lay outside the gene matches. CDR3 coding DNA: TGTGCCAGCAGCCAAGGGACAGCAAACTCCTATAATTCACCCCTCCACTTT. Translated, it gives CASSQGTANSYNSPLHF.

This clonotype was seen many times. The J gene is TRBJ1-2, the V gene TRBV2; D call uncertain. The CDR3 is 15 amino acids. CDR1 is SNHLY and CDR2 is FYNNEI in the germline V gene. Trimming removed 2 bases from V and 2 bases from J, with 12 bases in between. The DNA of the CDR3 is TGTGCCAGCAGTGAAATGGTCCTCGTCAACTATGGCTACACCTTC. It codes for CASSEMVLVNYGYTF.

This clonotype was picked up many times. The CDR3 DNA sequence: TGTGCCAGTACAGGGACAGGGAATGGTGAGCAGTACTTC. Its protein is CASTGTGNGEQYF. This sequence joins TRBV19 and TRBJ2-7; TRBD1 aligns across 9 bases. The V segment lost 7 bases and the J segment 7 bases; nucleotides outside the gene matches: 8. The CDR3 totals 13 residues. Germline V CDR1 and CDR2: LNHDA, SQIVND (reference sequence).

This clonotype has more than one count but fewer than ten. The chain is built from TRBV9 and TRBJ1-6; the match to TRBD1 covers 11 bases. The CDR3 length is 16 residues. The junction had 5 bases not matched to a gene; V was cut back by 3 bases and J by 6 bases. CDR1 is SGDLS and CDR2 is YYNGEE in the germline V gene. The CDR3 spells CASSDGTGGGNSPLHF. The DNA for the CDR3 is TGTGCCAGCAGCGACGGGACAGGGGGAGGTAATTCACCCCTCCACTTT. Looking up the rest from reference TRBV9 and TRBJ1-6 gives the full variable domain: DSGVTQTPKHLITATGQRVTLRCSPRSGDLSVYWYQQSLDQGLQFLIQYYNGEERAKGNILERFSAQQFPDLHSELNLSSLELGDSALYFCASSDGTGGGNSPLHFGNGTRLTVT.

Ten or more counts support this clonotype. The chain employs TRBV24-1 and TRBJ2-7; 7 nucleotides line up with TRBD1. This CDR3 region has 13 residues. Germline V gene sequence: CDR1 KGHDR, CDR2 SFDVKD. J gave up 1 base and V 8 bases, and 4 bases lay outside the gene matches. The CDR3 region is CATMDRNSYEQYF. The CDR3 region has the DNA TGTGCCACCATGGACAGGAATTCCTACGAGCAGTACTTC.

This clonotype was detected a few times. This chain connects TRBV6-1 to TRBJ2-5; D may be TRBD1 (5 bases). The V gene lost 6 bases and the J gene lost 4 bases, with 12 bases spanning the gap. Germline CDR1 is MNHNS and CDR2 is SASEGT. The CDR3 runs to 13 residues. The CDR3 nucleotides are TGTGCCAGCAGGCTAACAGGCGGAGAGACCCAGTACTTC. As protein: CASRLTGGETQYF.

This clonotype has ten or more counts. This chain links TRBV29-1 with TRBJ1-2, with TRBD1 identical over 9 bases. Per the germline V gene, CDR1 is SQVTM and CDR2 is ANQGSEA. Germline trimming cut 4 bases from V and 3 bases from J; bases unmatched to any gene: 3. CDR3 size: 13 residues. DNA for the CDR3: TGCAGCGTTGTACAGGGGGCAGACTATGGCTACACCTTC. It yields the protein CSVVQGADYGYTF.

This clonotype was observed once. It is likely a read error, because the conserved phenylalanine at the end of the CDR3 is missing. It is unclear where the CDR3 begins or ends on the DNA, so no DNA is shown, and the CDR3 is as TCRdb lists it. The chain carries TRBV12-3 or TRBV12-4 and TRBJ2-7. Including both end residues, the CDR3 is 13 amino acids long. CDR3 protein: CASSPSEMGEQYL.

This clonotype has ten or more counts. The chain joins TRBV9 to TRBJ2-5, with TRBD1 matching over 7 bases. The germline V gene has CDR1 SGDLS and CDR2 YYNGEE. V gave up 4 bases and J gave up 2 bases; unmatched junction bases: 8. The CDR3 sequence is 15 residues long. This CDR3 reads CASSPRDSLQETQYF. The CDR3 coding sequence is TGTGCCAGCAGCCCACGGGACAGCCTACAAGAGACCCAGTACTTC.

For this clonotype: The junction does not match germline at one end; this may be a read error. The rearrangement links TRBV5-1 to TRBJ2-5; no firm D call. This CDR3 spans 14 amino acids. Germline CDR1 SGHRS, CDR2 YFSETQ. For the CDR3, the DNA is TGTGCCAGCAGCTTAGGCGGCATACAAGAGGCCCAGTACTTC. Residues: CASSLGGIQEAQYF.

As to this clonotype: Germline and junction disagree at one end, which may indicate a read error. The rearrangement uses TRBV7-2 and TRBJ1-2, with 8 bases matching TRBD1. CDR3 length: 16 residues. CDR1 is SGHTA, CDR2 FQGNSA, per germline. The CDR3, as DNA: TGTGCCAGCAGTTTAGGGCAGGGGGCCGCCCTGAGCGGCTACACCTTC. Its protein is CASSLGQGAALSGYTF.

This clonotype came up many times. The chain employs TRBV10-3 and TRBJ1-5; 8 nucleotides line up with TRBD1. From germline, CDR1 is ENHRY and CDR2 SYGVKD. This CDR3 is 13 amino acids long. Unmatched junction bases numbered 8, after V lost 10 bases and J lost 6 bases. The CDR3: CATADRVSQPQHF. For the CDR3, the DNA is TGTGCCACAGCGGACAGGGTGAGTCAGCCCCAGCATTTT.

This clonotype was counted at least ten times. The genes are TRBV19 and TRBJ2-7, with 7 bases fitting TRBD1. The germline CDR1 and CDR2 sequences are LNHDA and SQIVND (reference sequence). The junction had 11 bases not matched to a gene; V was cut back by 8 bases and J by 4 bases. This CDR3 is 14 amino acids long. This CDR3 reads CASGWGRGSYEQYF. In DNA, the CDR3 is TGTGCCAGTGGCTGGGGCAGGGGGTCTTACGAGCAGTACTTC.

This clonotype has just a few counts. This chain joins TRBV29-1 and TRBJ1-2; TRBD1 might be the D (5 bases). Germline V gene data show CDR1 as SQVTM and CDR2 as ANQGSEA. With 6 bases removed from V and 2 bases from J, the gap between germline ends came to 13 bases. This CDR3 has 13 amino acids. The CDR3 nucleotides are TGCAGCGTCGGGACTAGCGGGAACTATGGCTACACCTTC. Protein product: CSVGTSGNYGYTF.

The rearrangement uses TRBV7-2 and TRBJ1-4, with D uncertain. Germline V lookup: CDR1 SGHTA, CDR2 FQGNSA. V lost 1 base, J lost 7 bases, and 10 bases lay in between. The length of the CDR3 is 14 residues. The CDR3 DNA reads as TGTGCCAGCAGCTTAGGGACCTCCCGTGAAAAACTGTTTTTT. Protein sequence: CASSLGTSREKLFF. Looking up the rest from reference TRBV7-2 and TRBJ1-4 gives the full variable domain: GAGVSQSPSNKVTEKGKDVELRCDPISGHTALYWYRQSLGQGLEFLIYFQGNSAPDKSGLPSDRFSAERTGGSVSTLTIQRTQQEDSAVYLCASSLGTSREKLFFGSGTQLSVL.